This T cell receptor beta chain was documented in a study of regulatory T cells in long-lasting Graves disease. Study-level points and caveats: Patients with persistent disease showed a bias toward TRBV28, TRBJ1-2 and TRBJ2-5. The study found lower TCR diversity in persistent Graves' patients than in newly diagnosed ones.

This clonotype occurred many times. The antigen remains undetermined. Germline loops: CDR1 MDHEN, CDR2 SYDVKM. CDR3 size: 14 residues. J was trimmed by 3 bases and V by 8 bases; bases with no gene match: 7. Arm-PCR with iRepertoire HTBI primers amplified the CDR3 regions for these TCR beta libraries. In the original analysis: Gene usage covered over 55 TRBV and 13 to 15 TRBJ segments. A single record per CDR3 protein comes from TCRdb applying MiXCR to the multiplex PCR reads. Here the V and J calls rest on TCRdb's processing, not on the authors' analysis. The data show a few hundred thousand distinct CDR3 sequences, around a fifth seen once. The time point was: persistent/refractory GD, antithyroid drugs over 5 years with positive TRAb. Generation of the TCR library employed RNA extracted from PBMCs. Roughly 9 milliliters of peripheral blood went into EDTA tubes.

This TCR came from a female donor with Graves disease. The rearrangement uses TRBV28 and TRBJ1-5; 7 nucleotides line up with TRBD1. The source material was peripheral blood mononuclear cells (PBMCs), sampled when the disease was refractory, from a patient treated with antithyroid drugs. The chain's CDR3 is CASRRTGNNQPQHF. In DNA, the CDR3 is TGTGCCAGCCGCAGGACAGGTAACAATCAGCCCCAGCATTTT.